A selection of T cell receptor beta chains follows, all from one sample in a study of cytomegalovirus exposure and HLA in healthy donors. Here immunoSEQ multiplex PCR was the method, and the copy in TCRdb shows in-frame clones only, minus some. The sample records some 87,000 clones, 95% to 96% being singletons. Material for sequencing was PBMCs. The receptors shown here come from a woman younger than 35 in good health and CMV-seronegative. Each CDR3 is given with its conserved first and last residue. A D gene is named only where the DNA matches it firmly. Size tells how often a clone was seen (once, few, many) or the class of an expanded clone, and some rows leave it out.

j_call: TRBJ2-1; clone_size: -; d_call: TRBD2; v_call: TRBV7-7; cdr3_aa: CASSLLAGNEQFF; cdr3_nt: TGTGCCAGCAGCTTGTTAGCGGGAAATGAGCAGTTCTTC
j_call: TRBJ2-7; clone_size: -; d_call: TRBD1; v_call: TRBV14; cdr3_aa: CASSQDLSGTGKNEQYF; cdr3_nt: TGTGCCAGCAGCCAAGATCTCTCCGGGACAGGGAAGAACGAGCAGTACTTC
j_call: TRBJ1-3; clone_size: once; d_call: -; v_call: TRBV7-2; cdr3_aa: CASSSQGRNTIYF; cdr3_nt: TGTGCCAGCAGTTCGCAGGGCAGAAACACCATATATTTT
j_call: TRBJ2-1; clone_size: -; d_call: -; v_call: TRBV20-1; cdr3_aa: CSAPFYNEQFF; cdr3_nt: TGCAGTGCCCCGTTTTACAATGAGCAGTTCTTC
j_call: TRBJ2-2; clone_size: -; d_call: TRBD2; v_call: TRBV15; cdr3_aa: CATSKISGVGETGELFF; cdr3_nt: TGTGCCACCAGCAAAATTAGCGGGGTCGGGGAGACCGGGGAGCTGTTTTTT
j_call: TRBJ2-5; clone_size: -; d_call: TRBD2; v_call: TRBV19; cdr3_aa: CASSISREGWETQYF; cdr3_nt: TGTGCCAGTAGTATCTCGCGGGAGGGGTGGGAGACCCAGTACTTC
j_call: TRBJ2-7; clone_size: -; d_call: TRBD2; v_call: TRBV5-1; cdr3_aa: CASSLASAVAGVKWYEQYF; cdr3_nt: TGCGCCAGCAGCTTGGCCTCTGCGGTAGCGGGAGTGAAGTGGTACGAGCAGTACTTC
j_call: TRBJ2-7; clone_size: -; d_call: -; v_call: TRBV21-1; cdr3_aa: CASSRKTSPFPNSYEQYF; cdr3_nt: TGTGCCAGCAGCCGTAAGACAAGCCCCTTTCCAAACTCCTACGAGCAGTACTTC
j_call: TRBJ2-7; clone_size: once; d_call: -; v_call: TRBV5-1; cdr3_aa: CASSSDSEQYF; cdr3_nt: TGCGCCAGCAGCTCAGACAGCGAGCAGTACTTC
j_call: TRBJ2-1; clone_size: -; d_call: -; v_call: TRBV27; cdr3_aa: CASSLPRDGISYNEQFF; cdr3_nt: TGTGCCAGCAGTTTACCGCGGGACGGAATCTCCTACAATGAGCAGTTCTTC
j_call: TRBJ2-5; clone_size: -; d_call: -; v_call: TRBV5-1; cdr3_aa: CASSAGTETQYF; cdr3_nt: TGCGCCAGCAGCGCGGGGACGGAGACCCAGTACTTC
j_call: TRBJ2-1; clone_size: -; d_call: -; v_call: TRBV7-2; cdr3_aa: CASSLNGGVMNEQFF; cdr3_nt: TGTGCCAGCAGCTTAAATGGGGGCGTGATGAATGAGCAGTTCTTC
j_call: TRBJ2-1; clone_size: -; d_call: TRBD2; v_call: TRBV18; cdr3_aa: CASSPPSGSDFNEQFF; cdr3_nt: TGTGCCAGCTCACCACCGAGCGGGAGCGACTTCAATGAGCAGTTCTTC
j_call: TRBJ1-1; clone_size: -; d_call: TRBD1; v_call: TRBV5-5; cdr3_aa: CASSPRGGGEAFF; cdr3_nt: TGTGCCAGCAGCCCCCGAGGGGGCGGTGAAGCTTTCTTT
j_call: TRBJ1-2; clone_size: once; d_call: TRBD1; v_call: TRBV27; cdr3_aa: CASRRPGQGAHGYTF; cdr3_nt: TGTGCCAGCAGGCGACCGGGACAGGGGGCCCATGGCTACACCTTC
j_call: TRBJ2-7; clone_size: -; d_call: -; v_call: TRBV5-1; cdr3_aa: CASSLAPTGGYEQYF; cdr3_nt: TGCGCCAGCAGCTTGGCCCCGACCGGAGGCTACGAGCAGTACTTC
j_call: TRBJ2-1; clone_size: -; d_call: TRBD1; v_call: TRBV6-1; cdr3_aa: CASSDGTGDEQFF; cdr3_nt: TGTGCCAGCAGTGATGGGACAGGGGACGAGCAGTTCTTC
j_call: TRBJ2-1; clone_size: -; d_call: TRBD2; v_call: TRBV27; cdr3_aa: CASGSGTSGRNEQFF; cdr3_nt: TGTGCCAGCGGGTCCGGGACTAGCGGGAGAAATGAGCAGTTCTTC
j_call: TRBJ2-1; clone_size: -; d_call: TRBD1; v_call: TRBV7-8; cdr3_aa: CASSPGTGGHHVYNEQFF; cdr3_nt: TGTGCCAGCAGCCCAGGGACAGGGGGCCACCATGTCTACAATGAGCAGTTCTTC
j_call: TRBJ1-1; clone_size: -; d_call: -; v_call: TRBV19; cdr3_aa: CASSMRPNTEAFF; cdr3_nt: TGTGCCAGTAGTATGCGCCCGAACACTGAAGCTTTCTTT
j_call: TRBJ2-7; clone_size: -; d_call: TRBD2; v_call: TRBV5-4; cdr3_aa: CASSLTSGSSYEQYF; cdr3_nt: TGTGCCAGCAGCCTCACTAGCGGGAGTTCCTACGAGCAGTACTTC
j_call: TRBJ2-7; clone_size: -; d_call: -; v_call: TRBV9; cdr3_aa: CASSVELASYEQYF; cdr3_nt: TGTGCCAGCAGCGTAGAACTAGCTTCCTACGAGCAGTACTTC
j_call: TRBJ2-7; clone_size: -; d_call: TRBD2; v_call: TRBV5-1; cdr3_aa: CASSLTASGPYEQYF; cdr3_nt: TGCGCCAGCAGCTTGACGGCTAGCGGCCCCTACGAGCAGTACTTC
j_call: TRBJ2-6; clone_size: -; d_call: -; v_call: TRBV7-9; cdr3_aa: CASSLTVAGANVLTF; cdr3_nt: TGTGCCAGCAGCCTTACGGTTGCTGGGGCCAACGTCCTGACTTTC
j_call: TRBJ2-7; clone_size: -; d_call: TRBD1; v_call: TRBV18; cdr3_aa: CASSPGTGVYEQYF; cdr3_nt: TGTGCCAGCTCACCAGGGACAGGGGTCTACGAGCAGTACTTC
j_call: TRBJ1-2; clone_size: few; d_call: -; v_call: TRBV6-5; cdr3_aa: CASSYSIQGKGYTF; cdr3_nt: TGTGCCAGCAGTTACTCTATTCAGGGAAAAGGCTACACCTTC
j_call: TRBJ2-3; clone_size: -; d_call: TRBD2; v_call: TRBV5-1; cdr3_aa: CASAGTSGTDTQYF; cdr3_nt: TGCGCCAGCGCCGGGACTAGCGGCACAGATACGCAGTATTTT
j_call: TRBJ2-3; clone_size: -; d_call: TRBD2; v_call: TRBV7-9; cdr3_aa: CASSPWTSGRLTDTQYF; cdr3_nt: TGTGCCAGCAGCCCGTGGACTAGCGGAAGACTCACAGATACGCAGTATTTT
j_call: TRBJ1-3; clone_size: -; d_call: -; v_call: TRBV6-5; cdr3_aa: CASKLRNTIYF; cdr3_nt: TGTGCCAGCAAATTGAGGAACACCATATATTTT
j_call: TRBJ1-3; clone_size: once; d_call: -; v_call: TRBV5-4; cdr3_aa: CASSLAPGSGNTIYF; cdr3_nt: TGTGCCAGCAGCTTGGCCCCAGGGTCTGGAAACACCATATATTTT
j_call: TRBJ2-1; clone_size: -; d_call: -; v_call: TRBV6-6; cdr3_aa: CASSLIVAEQFF; cdr3_nt: TGTGCCAGCAGCCTCATAGTCGCTGAGCAGTTCTTC
j_call: TRBJ2-1; clone_size: -; d_call: TRBD2; v_call: TRBV5-1; cdr3_aa: CASSPRGSGSSYNEQFF; cdr3_nt: TGCGCCAGCAGCCCCCGGGGAAGCGGGAGCTCCTACAATGAGCAGTTCTTC
j_call: TRBJ2-3; clone_size: -; d_call: -; v_call: TRBV5-8; cdr3_aa: CASSPGDTDTQYF; cdr3_nt: TGTGCCAGCAGCCCCGGGGACACAGATACGCAGTATTTT
j_call: TRBJ2-2; clone_size: -; d_call: TRBD2; v_call: TRBV27; cdr3_aa: CASSPDMTSGGNTGELFF; cdr3_nt: TGTGCCAGCAGTCCTGACATGACTAGCGGGGGGAACACCGGGGAGCTGTTTTTT
j_call: TRBJ2-1; clone_size: -; d_call: TRBD2; v_call: TRBV14; cdr3_aa: CASSQKPGLAGIEQFF; cdr3_nt: TGTGCCAGCAGCCAAAAGCCGGGACTAGCGGGCATTGAGCAGTTCTTC
j_call: TRBJ2-7; clone_size: -; d_call: TRBD2; v_call: TRBV9; cdr3_aa: CASSVLAEGSYEQYF; cdr3_nt: TGTGCCAGCAGCGTCCTAGCGGAGGGCTCCTACGAGCAGTACTTC
j_call: TRBJ2-7; clone_size: -; d_call: TRBD2; v_call: TRBV5-6; cdr3_aa: CASSLGTGWLAGAYEQYF; cdr3_nt: TGTGCCAGCAGCTTGGGCACAGGGTGGCTAGCGGGAGCCTACGAGCAGTACTTC
j_call: TRBJ2-3; clone_size: few; d_call: -; v_call: TRBV21-1; cdr3_aa: CASNAGSGVKDTQYF; cdr3_nt: TGTGCCAGCAACGCGGGGAGTGGGGTAAAGGATACGCAGTATTTT
j_call: TRBJ1-3; clone_size: -; d_call: -; v_call: TRBV13; cdr3_aa: CASSLGRTYSGNTIYF; cdr3_nt: TGTGCCAGCAGCTTAGGCCGAACCTACTCTGGAAACACCATATATTTT
j_call: TRBJ2-5; clone_size: -; d_call: -; v_call: TRBV18; cdr3_aa: CASSPPVAGEETQYF; cdr3_nt: TGTGCCAGCTCACCACCCGTGGCAGGCGAAGAGACCCAGTACTTC
j_call: TRBJ2-1; clone_size: -; d_call: TRBD2; v_call: TRBV2; cdr3_aa: CASSSPSGSSYNEQFF; cdr3_nt: TGTGCCAGCAGCTCACCTAGCGGGAGCTCCTACAATGAGCAGTTCTTC
j_call: TRBJ2-7; clone_size: -; d_call: TRBD2; v_call: TRBV11-2; cdr3_aa: CASSPQTGREGEQYF; cdr3_nt: TGTGCCAGCAGCCCGCAAACCGGGAGGGAAGGGGAGCAGTACTTC
j_call: TRBJ2-7; clone_size: -; d_call: TRBD2; v_call: TRBV27; cdr3_aa: CASSPRAGGPREQYF; cdr3_nt: TGTGCCAGCAGCCCTCGGGCGGGAGGGCCTCGCGAGCAGTACTTC
j_call: TRBJ2-7; clone_size: -; d_call: TRBD2; v_call: TRBV4-1; cdr3_aa: CASSHAALAGDLHEQYF; cdr3_nt: TGCGCCAGCAGCCACGCGGCACTAGCGGGAGATCTACACGAGCAGTACTTC
j_call: TRBJ1-3; clone_size: -; d_call: -; v_call: TRBV7-9; cdr3_aa: CASSFRQRNTIYF; cdr3_nt: TGTGCCAGCAGCTTTAGACAGAGAAACACCATATATTTT
j_call: TRBJ2-7; clone_size: -; d_call: -; v_call: TRBV27; cdr3_aa: CASSLLAALSYEQYF; cdr3_nt: TGTGCCAGCAGTTTACTTGCGGCTCTTTCCTACGAGCAGTACTTC
j_call: TRBJ2-3; clone_size: once; d_call: TRBD2; v_call: TRBV9; cdr3_aa: CASSVGTSLIADTQYF; cdr3_nt: TGTGCCAGCAGCGTAGGGACTAGTTTAATAGCAGATACGCAGTATTTT
j_call: TRBJ2-5; clone_size: -; d_call: TRBD1; v_call: TRBV28; cdr3_aa: CASSLRSTTGGETQYF; cdr3_nt: TGTGCCAGCAGTTTACGGTCGACGACAGGGGGAGAGACCCAGTACTTC
j_call: TRBJ2-1; clone_size: -; d_call: -; v_call: TRBV9; cdr3_aa: CASSVASGLGNEQFF; cdr3_nt: TGTGCCAGCAGCGTAGCGTCAGGGCTGGGCAATGAGCAGTTCTTC
j_call: TRBJ2-1; clone_size: -; d_call: TRBD1; v_call: TRBV10-3; cdr3_aa: CAIKVQQGAPYNEQFF; cdr3_nt: TGTGCCATCAAGGTTCAACAGGGGGCACCCTACAATGAGCAGTTCTTC
j_call: TRBJ2-3; clone_size: once; d_call: -; v_call: TRBV9; cdr3_aa: CASSVGSGLDTQYF; cdr3_nt: TGTGCCAGCAGCGTAGGAAGCGGATTAGATACGCAGTATTTT
j_call: TRBJ2-2; clone_size: -; d_call: TRBD2; v_call: TRBV9; cdr3_aa: CASSVGREGDTGELFF; cdr3_nt: TGTGCCAGCAGCGTGGGGCGGGAGGGAGACACCGGGGAGCTGTTTTTT
j_call: TRBJ1-5; clone_size: once; d_call: TRBD1; v_call: TRBV18; cdr3_aa: CASSRDRDYWQPQHF; cdr3_nt: TGTGCCAGCTCACGGGACAGGGACTATTGGCAGCCCCAGCATTTT
j_call: TRBJ2-7; clone_size: few; d_call: -; v_call: TRBV28; cdr3_aa: CASTSGVWEQYF; cdr3_nt: TGTGCCAGCACTTCCGGGGTCTGGGAGCAGTACTTC
j_call: TRBJ2-3; clone_size: -; d_call: TRBD2; v_call: TRBV29-1; cdr3_aa: CSCTSGTDTQYF; cdr3_nt: TGCAGTTGCACTAGCGGCACAGATACGCAGTATTTT